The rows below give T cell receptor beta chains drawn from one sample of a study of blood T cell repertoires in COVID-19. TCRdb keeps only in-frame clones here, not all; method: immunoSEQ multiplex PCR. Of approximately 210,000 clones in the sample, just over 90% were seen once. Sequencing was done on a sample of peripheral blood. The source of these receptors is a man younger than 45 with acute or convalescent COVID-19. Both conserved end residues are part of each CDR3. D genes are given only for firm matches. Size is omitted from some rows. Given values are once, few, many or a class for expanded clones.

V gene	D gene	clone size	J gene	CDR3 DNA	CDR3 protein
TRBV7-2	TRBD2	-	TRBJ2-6	TGTGCCAGCCGCGGGGGAGCTCTCTCTGGGGCCAACGTCCTGACTTTC	CASRGGALSGANVLTF
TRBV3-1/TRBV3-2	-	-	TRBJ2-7	TGTGCCAGCAGCCAAATAAGAGACTCCTACGAGCAGTACTTC	CASSQIRDSYEQYF
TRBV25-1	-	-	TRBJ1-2	TGTGCCAGCAGTGAGGGCAGCCTATATGGCTACACCTTC	CASSEGSLYGYTF
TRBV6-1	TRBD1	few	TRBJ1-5	TGTGCCAGCAGTGAAGCGCTGGACAGGACCCAGCATTTT	CASSEALDRTQHF
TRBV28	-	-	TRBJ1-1	TGTGCCAGCATTGGGCGGGGGTCGGTCACTGAAGCTTTCTTT	CASIGRGSVTEAFF
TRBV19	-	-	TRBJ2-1	TGTGCCAGTAGTCCTTCGGGAGCCTGGACTGAGCAGTTCTTC	CASSPSGAWTEQFF
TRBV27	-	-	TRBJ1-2	TGTGCCAGCAGTTCCCTCCCGGGGGATTCTAACTATGGCTACACCTTC	CASSSLPGDSNYGYTF
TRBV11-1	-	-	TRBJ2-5	TGTGCCAGCAGCTTGAGAACCCAAGAGACCCAGTACTTC	CASSLRTQETQYF
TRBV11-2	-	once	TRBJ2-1	TGTGCCAGCAGCTTGGGCTTAAACAATGAGCAGTTCTTC	CASSLGLNNEQFF
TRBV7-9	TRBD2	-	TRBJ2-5	TGTGCCAGCAGCGCGGGACTAGCGGGGGCCGGAGAGACCCAGTACTTC	CASSAGLAGAGETQYF
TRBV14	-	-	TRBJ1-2	TGTGCCAGCAGCCGGATAGGGGCGGGAACAACCTATGGCTACACCTTC	CASSRIGAGTTYGYTF
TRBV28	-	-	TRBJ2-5	TGTGCCAGCAGTTTCATGGCGGGCCGGGGGAGAGAGACCCAGTACTTC	CASSFMAGRGRETQYF
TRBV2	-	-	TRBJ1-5	TGTGCCAGCACTAGCGGGACCGACCCGTTGTATAGCAATCAGCCCCAGCATTTT	CASTSGTDPLYSNQPQHF
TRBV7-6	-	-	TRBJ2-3	TGTGCCAGCAGCCCCCGACAGCTTAGCACAGATACGCAGTATTTT	CASSPRQLSTDTQYF
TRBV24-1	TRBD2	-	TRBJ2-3	TGTGCCACCAGTGACAGTAGCGGGGCTTCTAGCACAGATACGCAGTATTTT	CATSDSSGASSTDTQYF
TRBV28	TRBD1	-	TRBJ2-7	TGTGCCAGCAATCCACAGGGGCTCTTGTCCTACGAGCAGTACTTC	CASNPQGLLSYEQYF
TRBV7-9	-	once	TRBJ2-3	TGTGCCAGCAGCTTAACGGAGACGGCAGATACGCAGTATTTT	CASSLTETADTQYF
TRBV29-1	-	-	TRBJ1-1	TGCAGCGTTGAAATTCATCCCGGGGCTGAAGCTTTCTTT	CSVEIHPGAEAFF
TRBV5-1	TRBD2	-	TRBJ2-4	TGCGCCAGCAGCTTGGAAATGCGGGGGGGCCCCCTAGCCAAAAACATTCAGTACTTC	CASSLEMRGGPLAKNIQYF
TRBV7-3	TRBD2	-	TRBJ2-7	TGTGCCAGCAGTCTCGCGGGGCATAGCGGGTCCGAGCAGTACTTC	CASSLAGHSGSEQYF
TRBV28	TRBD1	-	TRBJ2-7	TGTGCCAGCAACCGGGGGGACAGGGGCTACTCCTACGAGCAGTACTTC	CASNRGDRGYSYEQYF
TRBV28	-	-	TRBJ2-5	TGTGCCAGCAGGTCGACAGGACCCCAAGAGACCCAGTACTTC	CASRSTGPQETQYF
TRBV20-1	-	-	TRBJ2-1	TGCAGTGGTCAGGGTGGGTTCTTC	CSGQGGFF
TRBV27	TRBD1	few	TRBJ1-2	TGTGCCAGCAGCAGGGGGATCCCCTATGGCTACACCTTC	CASSRGIPYGYTF
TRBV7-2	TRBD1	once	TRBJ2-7	TGTGCCAGCAGCGAATCAGGGGGTATCTCCTCCTACGAGCAGTACTTC	CASSESGGISSYEQYF
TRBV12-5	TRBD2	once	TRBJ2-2	TGTGCTAGTGGTTTGGTACTGCGGGGGGCCGGGGAGCTGTTTTTT	CASGLVLRGAGELFF
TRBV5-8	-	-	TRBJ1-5	TGTGCCAGCACCCCAGGGGCAGGTAGCAATCAGCCCCAGCATTTT	CASTPGAGSNQPQHF
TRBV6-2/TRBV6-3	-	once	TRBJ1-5	TGTGCCAGCAGTTACTCACCAGGACACCACAATCAGCCCCAGCATTTT	CASSYSPGHHNQPQHF
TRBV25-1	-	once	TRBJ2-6	TGTGCCAGCAGTGTGGGGGGAACAGGGGCCAACGTCCTGACTTTC	CASSVGGTGANVLTF
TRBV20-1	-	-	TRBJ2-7	TGCAGTGCTGACCGTGAGGTTAAGCAGTACTTC	CSADREVKQYF
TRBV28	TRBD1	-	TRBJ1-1	TGTGCCAGCAGTTCCCGACAGGGGAAGGGGAACACTGAAGCTTTCTTT	CASSSRQGKGNTEAFF
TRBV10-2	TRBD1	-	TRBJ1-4	TGCGCCAGCAAGACAGGGGGCTACGGTAATGAAAAACTGTTTTTT	CASKTGGYGNEKLFF
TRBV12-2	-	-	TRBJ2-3	TGTGCAAGTCGTAATGCCGGGACTAGGGGCACAGATACGCAGTATTTT	CASRNAGTRGTDTQYF
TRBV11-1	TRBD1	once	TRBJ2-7	TGTGCCAGCAGCAGGTCGGACAGGGCCTACGAGCAGTACTTC	CASSRSDRAYEQYF
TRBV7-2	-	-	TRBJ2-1	TGTGCCAGCTATAGGACTATATACAATGAGCAGTTCTTC	CASYRTIYNEQFF
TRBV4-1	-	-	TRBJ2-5	TGCGCCAGCAGCCAAGTTGGGGCGGGGCGGGAGACCCAGTACTTC	CASSQVGAGRETQYF
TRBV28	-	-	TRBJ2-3	TGTGCCAGCAAAGGACAGCCCCCAGATACGCAGTATTTT	CASKGQPPDTQYF
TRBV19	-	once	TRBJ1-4	TGTGCCAGTAGTATTGGGGGCAGCCGAAATGGAAAACTGTTTTTT	CASSIGGSRNGKLFF
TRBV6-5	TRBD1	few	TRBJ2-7	TGTGCCAGCAGCTTATCGGACAGGAGATCCTACGAGCAGTACTTC	CASSLSDRRSYEQYF
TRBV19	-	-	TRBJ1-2	TGTGCCAGCCAGCACAGGGACGTCTATGGCTACACCTTC	CASQHRDVYGYTF
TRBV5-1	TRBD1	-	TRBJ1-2	TGCGCCAGCAGCTTGACCATATCCAGACAGGGGTCCACCTATGGCTACACCTTC	CASSLTISRQGSTYGYTF
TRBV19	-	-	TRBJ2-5	TGTGCCAGTAGTCATGTGAGAGAGACCCAGTACTTC	CASSHVRETQYF
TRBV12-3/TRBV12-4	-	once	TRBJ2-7	TGTGCCAGCAGTTCGCCGCGGGGCGAGCAGTACTTC	CASSSPRGEQYF
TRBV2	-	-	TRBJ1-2	TGTGCCAGCAGTGAACTGGCAGACTTGGCTGGCTACACCTTC	CASSELADLAGYTF
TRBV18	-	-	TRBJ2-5	TGTGCCAGCTCACCAGGCCAGGGTGAGACCCAGTACTTC	CASSPGQGETQYF
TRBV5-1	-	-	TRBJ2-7	TGCGCCAGCAGCTTGGCTGGGAGGAGCGAGCAGTACTTC	CASSLAGRSEQYF
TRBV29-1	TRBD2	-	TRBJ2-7	TGCAGCGTGACTAGCGGGACCTACGAGCAGTACTTC	CSVTSGTYEQYF
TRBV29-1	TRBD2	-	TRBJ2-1	TGCAGCGTTGAAAGGGGTTCCAGCGGGAAGAATGAGCAGTTCTTC	CSVERGSSGKNEQFF
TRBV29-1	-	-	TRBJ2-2	TGCAGCGTCAAGGACAGCACGAACACCGGGGAGCTGTTTTTT	CSVKDSTNTGELFF
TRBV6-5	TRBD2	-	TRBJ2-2	TGTGCCAGCATTGGGGGGGCGAACACCGGGGAGCTGTTTTTT	CASIGGANTGELFF
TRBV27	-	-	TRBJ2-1	TGTGCCAGCAGTGCAGGGTTAGGGGAGCAGTTCTTC	CASSAGLGEQFF